These 4 T cell receptor beta chains were sequenced from one sample in a study of cytomegalovirus exposure and HLA in healthy donors. The protocol was immunoSEQ multiplex PCR, while the TCRdb copy is restricted to in-frame clones and leaves out a portion. Among roughly 58,000 clones listed, roughly 90% were seen once. Sequencing was done on a sample of PBMCs. These receptors all stem from a young man in good health and CMV-seronegative.

A few counts support this clone. The J gene is TRBJ1-4, the V gene TRBV5-1; no firm D call. V dropped 1 base and J dropped 5 bases, with 9 bases sitting between them. This CDR3 contains 14 residues. Germline lookup yields CDR1 SGHRS and CDR2 YFSETQ. The CDR3, as DNA: TGCGCCAGCAGCTTGTACAGCCTAAATGAAAAACTGTTTTTT. Translated, it gives CASSLYSLNEKLFF.

The CDR3 protein is CASSLNNEQFF. In DNA, the CDR3 is TGTGCCAGCAGCTTAAACAATGAGCAGTTCTTC. The chain joins TRBV4-2 to TRBJ2-1, with no clear D. With 5 bases removed from V and 5 bases from J, the gap between germline ends came to 4 bases. Looked up from germline, CDR1 is LGHNA and CDR2 is YNFKEQ. There are 11 residues in the CDR3.

The J gene is TRBJ2-7, the V gene TRBV30; the D gene is possibly TRBD2 (5 bases). Germline CDR1 is GTSNPN and CDR2 is SVGIG (reference sequence). V was trimmed by 2 bases and J by 3 bases, leaving 17 bases between them. The CDR3 has 15 residues. Written as DNA, the CDR3 is TGTGCCTGGAGTATTGGACCCCGCGAGGGCTACGAGCAGTACTTC. As protein: CAWSIGPREGYEQYF.

The J gene is TRBJ2-7, the V gene TRBV6-6, with 14 bases that match TRBD2. V dropped 4 bases and J dropped 3; count of bases not matched to a gene: 2. Germline assignment: CDR1 MNHNY and CDR2 SVGAGI (reference sequence). The CDR3 is 15 amino acids. CDR3 bases: TGTGCCAGCAGTTTAGGGACTAGCGGGAGCTACGAGCAGTACTTC. Amino acid sequence: CASSLGTSGSYEQYF.